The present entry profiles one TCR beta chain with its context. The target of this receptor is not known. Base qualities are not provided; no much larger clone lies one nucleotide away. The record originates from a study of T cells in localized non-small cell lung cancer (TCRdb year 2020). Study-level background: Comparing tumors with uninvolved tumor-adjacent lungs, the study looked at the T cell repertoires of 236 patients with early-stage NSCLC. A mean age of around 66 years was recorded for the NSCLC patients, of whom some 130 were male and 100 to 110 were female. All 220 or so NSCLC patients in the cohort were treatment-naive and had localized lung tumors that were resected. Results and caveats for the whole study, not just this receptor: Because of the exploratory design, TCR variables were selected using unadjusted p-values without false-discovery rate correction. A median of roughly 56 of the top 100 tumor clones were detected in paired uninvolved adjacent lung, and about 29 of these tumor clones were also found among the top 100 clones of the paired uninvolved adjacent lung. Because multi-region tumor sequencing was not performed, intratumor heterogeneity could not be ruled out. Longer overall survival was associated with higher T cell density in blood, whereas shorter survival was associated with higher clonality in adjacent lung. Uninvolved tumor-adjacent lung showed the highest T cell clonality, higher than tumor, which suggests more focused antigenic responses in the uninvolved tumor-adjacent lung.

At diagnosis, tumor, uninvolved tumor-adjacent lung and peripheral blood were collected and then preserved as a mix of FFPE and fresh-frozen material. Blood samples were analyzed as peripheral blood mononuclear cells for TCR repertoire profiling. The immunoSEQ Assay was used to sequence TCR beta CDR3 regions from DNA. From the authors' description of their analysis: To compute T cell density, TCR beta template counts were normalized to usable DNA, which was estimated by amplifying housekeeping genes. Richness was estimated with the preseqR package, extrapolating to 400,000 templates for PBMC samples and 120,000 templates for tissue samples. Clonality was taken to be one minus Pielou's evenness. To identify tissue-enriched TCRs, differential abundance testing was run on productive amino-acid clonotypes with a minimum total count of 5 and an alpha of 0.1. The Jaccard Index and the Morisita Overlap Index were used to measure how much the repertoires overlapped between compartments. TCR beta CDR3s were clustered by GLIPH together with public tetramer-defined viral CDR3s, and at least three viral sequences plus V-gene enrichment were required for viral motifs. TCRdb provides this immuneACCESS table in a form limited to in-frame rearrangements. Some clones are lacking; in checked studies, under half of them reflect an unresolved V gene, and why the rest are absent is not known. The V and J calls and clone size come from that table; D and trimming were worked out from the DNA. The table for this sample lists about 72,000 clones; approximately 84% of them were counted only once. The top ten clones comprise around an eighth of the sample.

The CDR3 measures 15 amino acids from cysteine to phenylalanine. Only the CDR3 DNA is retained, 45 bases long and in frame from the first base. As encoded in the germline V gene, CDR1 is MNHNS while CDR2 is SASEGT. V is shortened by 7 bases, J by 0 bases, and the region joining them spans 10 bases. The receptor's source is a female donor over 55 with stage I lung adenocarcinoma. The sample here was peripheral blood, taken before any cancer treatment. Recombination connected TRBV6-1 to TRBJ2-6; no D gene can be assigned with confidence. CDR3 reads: CASIPKSSGANVLTF. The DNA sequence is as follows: TGTGCCAGCATTCCCAAGAGCTCTGGGGCCAACGTCCTGACTTTC.